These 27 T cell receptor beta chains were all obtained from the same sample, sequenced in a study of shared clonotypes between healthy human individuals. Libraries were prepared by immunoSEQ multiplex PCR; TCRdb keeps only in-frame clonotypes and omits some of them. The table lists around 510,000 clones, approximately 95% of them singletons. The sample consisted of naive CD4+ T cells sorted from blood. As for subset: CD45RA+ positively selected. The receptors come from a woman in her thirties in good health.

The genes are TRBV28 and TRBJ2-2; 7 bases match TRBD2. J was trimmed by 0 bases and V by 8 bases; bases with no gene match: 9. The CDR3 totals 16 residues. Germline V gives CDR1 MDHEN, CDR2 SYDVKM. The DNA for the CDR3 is TGTGCCAGCGGCTCCCCTAGCGGAGCGAACACCGGGGAGCTGTTTTTT. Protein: CASGSPSGANTGELFF.

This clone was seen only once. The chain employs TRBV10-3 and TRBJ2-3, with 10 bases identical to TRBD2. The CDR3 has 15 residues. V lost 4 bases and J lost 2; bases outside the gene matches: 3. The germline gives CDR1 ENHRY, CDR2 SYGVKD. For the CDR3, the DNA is TGTGCCATCAGTGGGACTAGCGGAGCCACAGATACGCAGTATTTT. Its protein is CAISGTSGATDTQYF.

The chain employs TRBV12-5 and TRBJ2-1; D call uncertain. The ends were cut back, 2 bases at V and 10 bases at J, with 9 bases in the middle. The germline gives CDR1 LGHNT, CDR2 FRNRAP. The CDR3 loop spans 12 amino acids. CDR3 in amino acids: CASGLYLSEQFF. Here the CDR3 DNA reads TGTGCTAGTGGTTTGTACCTTAGCGAGCAGTTCTTC.

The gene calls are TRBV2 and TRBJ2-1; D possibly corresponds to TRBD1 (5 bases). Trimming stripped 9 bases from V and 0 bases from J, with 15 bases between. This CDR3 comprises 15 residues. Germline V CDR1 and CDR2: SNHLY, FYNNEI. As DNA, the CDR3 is TGTGCCAGTCCCAAGGGGCCAAGCTCCTACAATGAGCAGTTCTTC. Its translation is CASPKGPSSYNEQFF. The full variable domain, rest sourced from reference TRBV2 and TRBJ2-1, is EPEVTQTPSHQVTQMGQEVILRCVPISNHLYFYWYRQILGQKVEFLVSFYNNEISEKSEIFDDQFSVERPDGSNFTLKIRSTKLEDSAMYFCASPKGPSSYNEQFFGPGTRLTVL.

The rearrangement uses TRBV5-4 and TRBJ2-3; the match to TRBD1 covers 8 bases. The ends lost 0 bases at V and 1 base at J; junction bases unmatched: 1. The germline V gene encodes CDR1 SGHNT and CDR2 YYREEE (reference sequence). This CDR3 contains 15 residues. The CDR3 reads CASSLGGQGTDTQYF. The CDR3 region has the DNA TGTGCCAGCAGCTTGGGGGGACAGGGCACAGATACGCAGTATTTT.

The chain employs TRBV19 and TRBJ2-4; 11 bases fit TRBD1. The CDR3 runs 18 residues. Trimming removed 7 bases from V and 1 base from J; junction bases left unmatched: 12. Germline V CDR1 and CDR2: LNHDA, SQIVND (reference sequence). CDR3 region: CASKARTGGLLAKNIQYF. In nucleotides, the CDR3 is TGTGCCAGTAAGGCGCGGACAGGGGGCCTTTTGGCCAAAAACATTCAGTACTTC.

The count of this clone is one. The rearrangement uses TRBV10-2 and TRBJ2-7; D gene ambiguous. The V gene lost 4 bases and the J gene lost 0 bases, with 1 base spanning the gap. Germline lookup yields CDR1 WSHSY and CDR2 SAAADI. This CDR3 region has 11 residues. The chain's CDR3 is CASSVSYEQYF. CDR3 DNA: TGCGCCAGCAGTGTCTCCTACGAGCAGTACTTC.

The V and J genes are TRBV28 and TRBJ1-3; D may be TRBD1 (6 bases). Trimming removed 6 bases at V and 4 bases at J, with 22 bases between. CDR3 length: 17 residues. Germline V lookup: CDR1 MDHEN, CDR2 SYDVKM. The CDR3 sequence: CASSLTTGGQLGNTIYF. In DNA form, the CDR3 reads TGTGCCAGCAGCCTCACGACAGGAGGTCAACTGGGAAACACCATATATTTT.

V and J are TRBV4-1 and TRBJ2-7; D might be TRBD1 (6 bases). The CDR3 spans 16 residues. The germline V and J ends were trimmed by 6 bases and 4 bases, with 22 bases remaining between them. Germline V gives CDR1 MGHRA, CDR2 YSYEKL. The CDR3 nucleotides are TGCGCCAGCAGTCTTTTAGGGGGAGTAATCTTTTACGAGCAGTACTTC. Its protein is CASSLLGGVIFYEQYF.

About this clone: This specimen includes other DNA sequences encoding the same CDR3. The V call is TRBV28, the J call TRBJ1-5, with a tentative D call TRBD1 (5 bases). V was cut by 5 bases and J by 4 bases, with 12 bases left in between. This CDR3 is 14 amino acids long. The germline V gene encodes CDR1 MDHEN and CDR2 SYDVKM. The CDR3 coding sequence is TGTGCCAGCAGTCCGGGGGGAGGAAATCAGCCCCAGCATTTT. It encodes CASSPGGGNQPQHF.

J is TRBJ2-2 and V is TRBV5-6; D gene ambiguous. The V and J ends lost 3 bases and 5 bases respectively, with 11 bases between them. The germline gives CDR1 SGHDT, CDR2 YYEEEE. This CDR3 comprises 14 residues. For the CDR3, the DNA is TGTGCCAGCAGCTCGGGCATCTTTACCGGGGAGCTGTTTTTT. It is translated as CASSSGIFTGELFF.

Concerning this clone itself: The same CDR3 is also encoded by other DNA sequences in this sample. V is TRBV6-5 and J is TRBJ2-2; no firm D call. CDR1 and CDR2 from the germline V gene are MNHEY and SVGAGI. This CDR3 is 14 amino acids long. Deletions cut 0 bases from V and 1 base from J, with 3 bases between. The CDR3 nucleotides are TGTGCCAGCAGTTACTCGGGGAACACCGGGGAGCTGTTTTTT. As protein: CASSYSGNTGELFF.

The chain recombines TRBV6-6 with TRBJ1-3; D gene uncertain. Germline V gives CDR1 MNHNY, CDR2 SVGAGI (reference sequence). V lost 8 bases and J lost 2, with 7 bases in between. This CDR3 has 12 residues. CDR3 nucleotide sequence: TGTGCCAGCTGCCTCCCTGGAAACACCATATATTTT. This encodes CASCLPGNTIYF.

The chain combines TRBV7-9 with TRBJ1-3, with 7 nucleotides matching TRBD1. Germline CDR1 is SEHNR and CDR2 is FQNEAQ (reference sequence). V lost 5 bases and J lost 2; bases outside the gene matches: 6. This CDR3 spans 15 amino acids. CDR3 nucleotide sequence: TGTGCCAGCAGCCAGGGACAGTTTCCTGGAAACACCATATATTTT. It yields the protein CASSQGQFPGNTIYF.

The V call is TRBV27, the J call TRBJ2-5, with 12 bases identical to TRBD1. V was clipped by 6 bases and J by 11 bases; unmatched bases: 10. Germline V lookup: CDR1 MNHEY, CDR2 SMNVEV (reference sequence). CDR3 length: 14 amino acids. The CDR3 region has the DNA TGTGCCAGCAGGTTCCGGGACAGGGGGCGTGAGCAGTACTTC. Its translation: CASRFRDRGREQYF.

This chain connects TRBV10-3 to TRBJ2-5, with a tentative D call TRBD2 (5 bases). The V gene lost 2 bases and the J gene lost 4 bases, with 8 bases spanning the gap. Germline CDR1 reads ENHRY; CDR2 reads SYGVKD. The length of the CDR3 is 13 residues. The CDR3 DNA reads TGTGCCATCAGTGAGGGGCGGGTAGAGACCCAGTACTTC. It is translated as CAISEGRVETQYF.

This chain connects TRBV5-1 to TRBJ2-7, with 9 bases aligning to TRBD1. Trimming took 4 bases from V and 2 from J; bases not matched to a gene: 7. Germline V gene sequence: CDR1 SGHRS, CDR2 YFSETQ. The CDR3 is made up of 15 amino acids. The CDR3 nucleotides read TGCGCCAGCAGCACCAACAGGGGGCCTCCCTACGAGCAGTACTTC. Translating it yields CASSTNRGPPYEQYF.

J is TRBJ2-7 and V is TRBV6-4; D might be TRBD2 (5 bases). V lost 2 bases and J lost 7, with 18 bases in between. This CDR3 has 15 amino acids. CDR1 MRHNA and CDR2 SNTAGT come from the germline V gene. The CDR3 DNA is TGTGCCAGCAGTGACCCGTCGAATGAGGACTTTGAGCAGTACTTC. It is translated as CASSDPSNEDFEQYF.

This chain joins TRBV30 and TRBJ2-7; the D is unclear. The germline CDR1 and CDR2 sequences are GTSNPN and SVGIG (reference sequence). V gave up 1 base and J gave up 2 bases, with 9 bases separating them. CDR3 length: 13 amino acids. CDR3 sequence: CAWSAKGPYEQYF. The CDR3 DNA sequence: TGTGCCTGGAGTGCCAAGGGCCCCTACGAGCAGTACTTC.

The CDR3 loop is CASSQEASGTYEQYF. CDR3 sequence (DNA): TGTGCCAGCAGCCAAGAAGCCAGCGGTACCTACGAGCAGTACTTC. This chain joins TRBV4-2 and TRBJ2-7; D perhaps matches TRBD2 (5 bases). The CDR3 contains 15 residues. Trimming took 0 bases from V and 2 from J, leaving 11 bases between them. Germline assignment: CDR1 LGHNA and CDR2 YNFKEQ.

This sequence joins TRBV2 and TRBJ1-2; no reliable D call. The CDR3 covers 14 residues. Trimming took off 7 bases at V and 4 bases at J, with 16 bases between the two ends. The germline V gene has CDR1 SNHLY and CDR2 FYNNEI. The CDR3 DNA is TGTGCCAGCACGAAGGGCAGCTCGTCCTATGGCTACACCTTC. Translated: CASTKGSSSYGYTF.

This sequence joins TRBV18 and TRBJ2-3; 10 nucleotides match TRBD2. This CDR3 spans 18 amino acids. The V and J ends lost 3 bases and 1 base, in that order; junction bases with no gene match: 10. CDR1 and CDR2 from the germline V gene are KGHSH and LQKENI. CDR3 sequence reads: CASSPSLYGTSGTDTQYF. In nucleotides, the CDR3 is TGTGCCAGCTCACCTTCTTTGTATGGGACTAGCGGCACAGATACGCAGTATTTT.

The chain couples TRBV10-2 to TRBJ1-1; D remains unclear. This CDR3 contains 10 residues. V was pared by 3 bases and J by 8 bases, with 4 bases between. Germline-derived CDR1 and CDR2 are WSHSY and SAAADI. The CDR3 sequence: CASSDREAFF. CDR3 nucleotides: TGCGCCAGCAGTGACAGAGAAGCTTTCTTT.

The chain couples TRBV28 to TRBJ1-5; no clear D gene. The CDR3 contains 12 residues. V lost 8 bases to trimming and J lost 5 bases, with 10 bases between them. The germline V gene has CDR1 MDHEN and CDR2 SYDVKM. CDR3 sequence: CASGSFYQPQHF. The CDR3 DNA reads TGTGCCAGCGGCAGCTTTTATCAGCCCCAGCATTTT.

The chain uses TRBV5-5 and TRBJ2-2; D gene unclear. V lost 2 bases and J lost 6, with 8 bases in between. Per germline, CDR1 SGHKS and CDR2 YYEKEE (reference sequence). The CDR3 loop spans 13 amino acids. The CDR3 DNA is TGTGCCAGCAGCTTTCCTGAATCCGGGGAGCTGTTTTTT. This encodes CASSFPESGELFF.

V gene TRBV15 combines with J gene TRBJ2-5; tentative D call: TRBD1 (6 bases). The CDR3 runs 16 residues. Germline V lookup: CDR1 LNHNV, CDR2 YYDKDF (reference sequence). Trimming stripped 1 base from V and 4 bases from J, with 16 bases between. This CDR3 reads CATSRGQSQGPETQYF. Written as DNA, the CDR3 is TGTGCCACCAGCAGAGGCCAATCGCAGGGGCCAGAGACCCAGTACTTC.

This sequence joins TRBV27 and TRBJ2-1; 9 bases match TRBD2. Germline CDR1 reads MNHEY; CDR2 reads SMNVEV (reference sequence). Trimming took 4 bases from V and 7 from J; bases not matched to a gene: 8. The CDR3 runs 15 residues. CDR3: CASSSPGAGGNEQFF. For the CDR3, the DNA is TGTGCCAGCAGTTCCCCGGGGGCGGGAGGGAATGAGCAGTTCTTC.